Listed here are 21 T cell receptor beta chains from one sample, sequenced in a study of patients and donors after allogeneic stem cell transplantation. One entry per CDR3 protein results from TCRdb running MiXCR on the RT-PCR reads. Here the sample spans 150,000 to 200,000 distinct CDR3 sequences, roughly 22% being singletons. Sequenced: blood, either unsorted or a sorted T cell fraction (not recorded which). The receptors shown here come from a human donor who was either an allogeneic HSCT recipient or a stem cell or donor lymphocyte infusion donor (not recorded which). It is not recorded whose cells these are; they may come from a transplant donor.

The chain uses TRBV12-3 or TRBV12-4 and TRBJ2-1; tentatively, D is TRBD2 (7 bases). The V gene lost 7 bases and the J gene lost 4 bases, with 17 bases spanning the gap. This CDR3 comprises 15 residues. The CDR3 DNA reads TGTGCCAGCATTGTGAGGGGGGGCGTTTACAATGAGCAGTTCTTC. Amino acids: CASIVRGGVYNEQFF.

The chain recombines TRBV29-1 with TRBJ2-7; 10 nucleotides agree with TRBD1. Germline V gene data show CDR1 as SQVTM and CDR2 as ANQGSEA. The CDR3 runs 16 residues. V lost 0 bases, J lost 6 bases, and 11 bases stayed unmatched. The CDR3 nucleotides read TGCAGCGTTGAAGATTTACGGGACAGGGGAGGCGCCGAGCAGTACTTC. Residues: CSVEDLRDRGGAEQYF.

As for this clonotype: Being one base from a much bigger clone, this may be a read error. V usage is TRBV12-3 or TRBV12-4 and J usage is TRBJ1-2; 8 bases map to TRBD1. V lost 3 bases to trimming and J lost 10 bases; unmatched junction nucleotides: 7. This CDR3 spans 13 amino acids. This CDR3 is CASSFGQGFDYTF. The CDR3 DNA sequence: TGTGCCAGCAGTTTCGGACAGGGCTTTGACTACACCTTC.

This sequence joins TRBV6-2 or TRBV6-3 and TRBJ2-7; D is undetermined. The CDR3 runs to 12 residues. Germline V CDR1 and CDR2: MNHEY, SVGEGT. Trimming stripped 4 bases from V and 4 bases from J, with 8 bases between. The CDR3 DNA is TGTGCCAGCAGTTTCGTCGCTTACGAGCAGTACTTC. This codes for CASSFVAYEQYF.

This clonotype was detected only a few times. This chain links TRBV7-2 with TRBJ1-6; 9 bases are a match to TRBD1. V lost 3 bases, J lost 10 bases, and 7 bases stayed unmatched. Germline-derived CDR1 and CDR2 are SGHTA and FQGNSA. The CDR3 totals 15 residues. Written as DNA, the CDR3 is TGTGCCAGCAGCTTCGGGACAGGGCTACACTCACCCCTCCACTTT. It specifies CASSFGTGLHSPLHF. The variable domain in full, completed from reference TRBV7-2 and TRBJ1-6, reads GAGVSQSPSNKVTEKGKDVELRCDPISGHTALYWYRQSLGQGLEFLIYFQGNSAPDKSGLPSDRFSAERTGGSVSTLTIQRTQQEDSAVYLCASSFGTGLHSPLHFGNGTRLTVT.

The chain uses TRBV5-1 and TRBJ1-6; a weak D match, TRBD1 (5 bases). Germline V lookup: CDR1 SGHRS, CDR2 YFSETQ. There are 15 residues in the CDR3. The V and J ends lost 3 bases and 6 bases respectively, with 13 bases between them. The CDR3 is CASSSLGGGNSPLHF. DNA of the CDR3: TGCGCCAGCAGCTCCCTCGGGGGTGGTAATTCACCCCTCCACTTT.

This clonotype was counted ten times or more. The rearrangement joins TRBV6-5 to TRBJ1-1; maybe TRBD1 (5 bases). The CDR3 runs 13 residues. Trimming stripped 2 bases from V and 4 bases from J, with 8 bases between. The V gene's germline CDR1 is MNHEY and CDR2 SVGAGI. In nucleotides, the CDR3 is TGTGCCAGCAGTTACCCTGGGGGCACTGAAGCTTTCTTT. This gives the protein CASSYPGGTEAFF.

The table lists this clonotype with a few counts. The chain employs TRBV24-1 and TRBJ2-2; D is unresolved. Germline-derived CDR1 and CDR2 are KGHDR and SFDVKD. The V end was cut by 5 bases, the J end by 1 base, with 4 bases between. The CDR3 is made up of 13 amino acids. The CDR3 reads CATSGQNTGELFF. In nucleotides, the CDR3 is TGTGCCACCAGTGGGCAGAACACCGGGGAGCTGTTTTTT.

This chain uses TRBV12-3 or TRBV12-4 with TRBJ1-2; 8 positions agree with TRBD1. Losses at the gene ends were 9 bases for V and 6 bases for J; bases not matched to a gene: 9. This CDR3 is built from 13 residues. CDR3 bases: TGTGCCAGTAATGACAGGGGATTGGATGGCTACACCTTC. This codes for CASNDRGLDGYTF.

This clonotype was seen a handful of times. CDR3 in amino acids: CASSYSDGTGGGNTIYF. For the CDR3, the DNA is TGTGCCAGCAGTTACTCCGACGGGACAGGGGGAGGAAACACCATATATTTT. This chain connects TRBV6-5 to TRBJ1-3; TRBD1 matches 11 bases. V gave up 0 bases and J gave up 4 bases; unmatched junction bases: 5. This CDR3 has 17 amino acids. Germline V gives CDR1 MNHEY, CDR2 SVGAGI.

A few counts support this clonotype. At one end, the junction sequence differs from germline, possibly due to a read error. The J gene is TRBJ1-1, the V gene TRBV12-3 or TRBV12-4; D is undetermined. The CDR3 is made up of 12 amino acids. CDR3 sequence (DNA): TGTGCCAGCACTTTAGGCCCGACCGAGGCTTTCTTT. Encoded protein: CASTLGPTEAFF.

This clonotype was detected many times. The chain uses TRBV19 and TRBJ2-1; 8 positions match TRBD2. J gave up 0 bases and V 4 bases, and 2 bases lay outside the gene matches. The germline V gene has CDR1 LNHDA and CDR2 SQIVND (reference sequence). The CDR3 totals 15 residues. The CDR3 here is CASSSGRSSYNEQFF. In DNA form, the CDR3 reads TGTGCCAGTAGTAGCGGGAGGAGCTCCTACAATGAGCAGTTCTTC.

The V gene is TRBV20-1, the J gene TRBJ2-2; D perhaps matches TRBD1 (6 bases). Between the trimmed V and J ends, which lost 5 bases and 0 bases, there was a span of 16 bases. In germline, CDR1 is DFQATT, CDR2 SNEGSKA (reference sequence). This CDR3 is 16 amino acids long. The CDR3 nucleotides are TGCAGTGCTTCTCCGGGACACCCAACGAACACCGGGGAGCTGTTTTTT. Its protein product is CSASPGHPTNTGELFF.

This CDR3 reads CASSFSSTGVAEAFF. The CDR3 DNA sequence: TGTGCCAGCAGTTTCTCATCAACAGGGGTCGCTGAAGCTTTCTTT. This rearrangement joins TRBV25-1 to TRBJ1-1; 7 bases are shared with TRBD1. The CDR3 extends over 15 amino acids. V shed 5 bases, J shed 6 bases, and the junction held 12 bases outside the gene matches. CDR1 is MGHDK and CDR2 is SYGVNS in the germline V gene.

This CDR3 reads CASSQQGWGRGESQHF. CDR3 sequence (DNA): TGTGCCAGCAGCCAACAGGGGTGGGGGAGAGGGGAGTCCCAGCATTTT. The rearrangement uses TRBV6-5 and TRBJ1-5; 7 bases are shared with TRBD1. J was trimmed by 11 bases and V by 6 bases; bases with no gene match: 19. This CDR3 has 16 residues. Germline lookup yields CDR1 MNHEY and CDR2 SVGAGI.

The chain couples TRBV29-1 to TRBJ1-5, with TRBD1 identical over 7 bases. Germline V gives CDR1 SQVTM, CDR2 ANQGSEA. The length of the CDR3 is 13 residues. V lost 6 bases to trimming and J lost 8 bases; unmatched junction nucleotides: 10. The CDR3 bases are TGCAGCGTCCTTCTCGACAGGGCGGAGCCCCAGCATTTT. Translated: CSVLLDRAEPQHF.

There are a few counts of this clonotype. The V and J genes are TRBV14 and TRBJ1-1; D is unresolved. The CDR3 is 12 amino acids. The V end was cut by 3 bases, the J end by 4 bases, with 6 bases between. The V gene's germline CDR1 is SGHDN and CDR2 FVKESK. CDR3: CASSHRFTEAFF. CDR3 nucleotides: TGTGCCAGCAGCCACCGGTTCACTGAAGCTTTCTTT.

The chain is built from TRBV10-3 and TRBJ2-7; TRBD2 matches 8 bases. V shed 5 bases and J 5 bases; nucleotides not matched to a gene: 8. From germline, CDR1 is ENHRY and CDR2 SYGVKD. The CDR3 is 14 amino acids. The CDR3 DNA reads TGTGCCATCAGTTCCAGCGGGAGTTCCAACGAGCAGTACTTC. This gives the protein CAISSSGSSNEQYF.

The rearrangement links TRBV27 to TRBJ1-1; 10 nucleotides line up with TRBD1. With V trimmed by 5 bases and J by 4 bases, 10 bases remained unmatched. Germline V gene lookup returns CDR1 MNHEY and CDR2 SMNVEV (reference sequence). This CDR3 comprises 16 residues. CDR3 sequence: CASSPRQGARGTEAFF. CDR3 coding DNA: TGTGCCAGCAGTCCCAGACAGGGGGCGAGGGGCACTGAAGCTTTCTTT.

This clonotype was seen only a few times. This chain links TRBV5-1 with TRBJ2-7; no firm D call. The CDR3 totals 15 residues. V was pared by 0 bases and J by 1 base, with 11 bases between. The germline V gene encodes CDR1 SGHRS and CDR2 YFSETQ. The CDR3 loop reads CASSLAPWESYEQYF. The DNA of the CDR3 is TGCGCCAGCAGCTTGGCGCCTTGGGAATCCTACGAGCAGTACTTC.

V gene TRBV4-1 combines with J gene TRBJ1-2, with no clear D. Trimming stripped 1 base from V and 8 bases from J, with 11 bases between. Germline V gene data show CDR1 as MGHRA and CDR2 as YSYEKL. This CDR3 comprises 13 residues. The DNA of the CDR3 is TGCGCCAGCAGCCAAGTGATGAGCCTGGGCTACACCTTC. Protein sequence: CASSQVMSLGYTF.